This record covers a single T cell receptor beta chain. Sequenced by immunoSEQ multiplex PCR; TCRdb stores in-frame clones only, minus some. The data show just over 50,000 clones, with about 92% seen just once and around 0.56% held by the top ten. The data stem from a study of T cell changes during pregnancy in multiple sclerosis. The TCR was taken from a female donor with multiple sclerosis, enrolled in a pregnancy study. Material: CD4+ T cells from peripheral blood mononuclear cells, obtained after pregnancy.

CDR3 sequence: CSVGSDRAYGYTF. The DNA for the CDR3 is TGCAGCGTTGGATCGGACAGGGCCTATGGCTACACCTTC. The rearrangement links TRBV29-1 to TRBJ1-2, with TRBD1 identical over 8 bases. The CDR3 is 13 residues long. V lost 4 bases to trimming and J lost 4 bases; unmatched junction nucleotides: 5. Germline V CDR1 and CDR2: SQVTM, ANQGSEA.